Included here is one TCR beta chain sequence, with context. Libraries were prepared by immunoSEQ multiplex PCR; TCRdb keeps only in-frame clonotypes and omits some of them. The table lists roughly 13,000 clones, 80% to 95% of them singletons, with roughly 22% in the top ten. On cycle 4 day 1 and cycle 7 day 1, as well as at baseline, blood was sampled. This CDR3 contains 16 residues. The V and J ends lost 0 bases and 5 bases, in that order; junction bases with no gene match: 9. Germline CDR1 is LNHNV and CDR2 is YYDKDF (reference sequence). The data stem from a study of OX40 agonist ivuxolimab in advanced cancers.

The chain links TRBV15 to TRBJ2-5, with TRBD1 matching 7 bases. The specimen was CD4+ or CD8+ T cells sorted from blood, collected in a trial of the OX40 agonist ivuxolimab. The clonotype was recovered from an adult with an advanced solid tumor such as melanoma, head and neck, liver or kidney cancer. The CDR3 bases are TGTGCCACCAGCAGAGAAGAGGGGGCTCCGGGGGAGACCCAGTACTTC. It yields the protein CATSREEGAPGETQYF.